This passage covers 13 T cell receptor beta chains from one sample sequenced in a study of shared clonotypes between healthy human individuals. Naive CD8 isolation took CD45RO-negative cells positively selected for CCR7 and excluded terminally differentiated effector memory CD45RA+ cells. Produced via immunoSEQ multiplex PCR; TCRdb's table is partial and in-frame only. The table has roughly 2.1 million clones, under 95% seen once. Specimen: naive CD8+ T cells from PBMCs. Source of these receptors: a man aged 18 to 30 in good health. Some clones in this sample may be carry-over from other donors' samples.

This chain joins TRBV28 and TRBJ1-5; D remains ambiguous. Germline CDR1 and CDR2: MDHEN and SYDVKM. This CDR3 contains 16 residues. Trimming took 1 base from V and 3 from J, leaving 13 bases between them. CDR3 coding DNA: TGTGCCAGCAGTTTATTGCCCCCGGGCGCCAATCAGCCCCAGCATTTT. It codes for CASSLLPPGANQPQHF.

The genes are TRBV9 and TRBJ2-1; no firm D call. CDR1 is SGDLS and CDR2 is YYNGEE in the germline V gene. The V and J ends lost 4 bases and 7 bases respectively, with 15 bases between them. The CDR3 is 14 residues long. CDR3 region: CASSPRGGENEQFF. The DNA for the CDR3 is TGTGCCAGCAGCCCCCGAGGCGGTGAGAATGAGCAGTTCTTC.

The chain has TRBV18 and TRBJ2-7, with TRBD2 matching over 7 bases. J gave up 0 bases and V 2 bases, and 1 base lay outside the gene matches. This CDR3 is built from 14 residues. CDR1 and CDR2 (germline): KGHSH, LQKENI. In DNA form, the CDR3 reads TGTGCCAGCTCACCAGGGACTACCTCCTACGAGCAGTACTTC. It specifies CASSPGTTSYEQYF.

This clone was seen only once. V is TRBV7-6 and J is TRBJ1-4; 10 nucleotides agree with TRBD1. The ends lost 5 bases at V and 6 bases at J; junction bases unmatched: 6. The germline V gene encodes CDR1 SGHVS and CDR2 FNYEAQ. The CDR3 contains 15 residues. The CDR3 region has the DNA TGTGCCAGCAGCATTGCCGGGACAGGGGATGAAAAACTGTTTTTT. It specifies CASSIAGTGDEKLFF.

The chain recombines TRBV28 with TRBJ2-7; weak D call: TRBD2 (6 bases). V was trimmed by 3 bases and J by 3 bases, leaving 9 bases between them. CDR3 size: 13 residues. Germline-derived CDR1 and CDR2 are MDHEN and SYDVKM. CDR3 nucleotide sequence: TGTGCCAGCAGTTTGATAGCGGTCTACGAGCAGTACTTC. Its protein is CASSLIAVYEQYF.

The chain couples TRBV2 to TRBJ1-3, with 10 bases fitting TRBD1. V shed 5 bases, J shed 6 bases, and the junction held 4 bases outside the gene matches. The CDR3 runs to 14 residues. Germline CDR1 reads SNHLY; CDR2 reads FYNNEI. DNA for the CDR3: TGTGCCAGCAGTACGGACAGGGGGTTAAACACCATATATTTT. Protein product: CASSTDRGLNTIYF.

The chain recombines TRBV7-9 with TRBJ1-1; no clear D. The CDR3 is 13 amino acids. Trimming cost V 2 bases and J 5 bases, with 9 bases left between them. CDR1 and CDR2 (germline): SEHNR, FQNEAQ (reference sequence). The CDR3 protein is CASSLSGETEAFF. CDR3 in DNA: TGTGCCAGCAGCTTATCCGGGGAAACTGAAGCTTTCTTT.

This clone was observed a single time. The chain recombines TRBV2 with TRBJ2-2; D is unresolved. Germline CDR1 SNHLY, CDR2 FYNNEI. The CDR3 sequence is 15 residues long. V was cut by 7 bases and J by 0 bases, with 12 bases left in between. This chain's CDR3 is CASTGIEANTGELFF. The CDR3 nucleotides are TGTGCCAGCACCGGAATAGAGGCGAACACCGGGGAGCTGTTTTTT.

The chain recombines TRBV28 with TRBJ2-5; 8 bases align to TRBD2. The germline gives CDR1 MDHEN, CDR2 SYDVKM. CDR3 length: 15 residues. V shed 3 bases and J 9 bases; nucleotides not matched to a gene: 12. The CDR3 protein is CASSLGREGQRPQYF. The CDR3 nucleotides are TGTGCCAGCAGTTTGGGTCGGGAGGGCCAGAGACCCCAGTACTTC.

The rearrangement uses TRBV27 and TRBJ1-5, with TRBD1 matching 7 bases. With V trimmed by 5 bases and J by 9 bases, 7 bases remained unmatched. The CDR3 loop spans 13 amino acids. The germline V gene encodes CDR1 MNHEY and CDR2 SMNVEV (reference sequence). The CDR3 protein is CASSAGGGWPQHF. The CDR3 DNA is TGTGCCAGCAGTGCAGGGGGGGGTTGGCCCCAGCATTTT.

The chain uses TRBV28 and TRBJ2-7; 9 bases map to TRBD1. The V gene's germline CDR1 is MDHEN and CDR2 SYDVKM. The CDR3 runs to 15 residues. Trimming at V came to 5 bases and at J to 5 bases, leaving 10 bases not matched to a gene. DNA of the CDR3: TGTGCCAGCAGTCTCGGGACAGGGCTATGGGACGAGCAGTACTTC. This gives the protein CASSLGTGLWDEQYF.

The chain employs TRBV6-1 and TRBJ2-7; 9 positions match TRBD1. V was clipped by 2 bases and J by 4 bases; unmatched bases: 3. Per the germline V gene, CDR1 is MNHNS and CDR2 is SASEGT. The length of the CDR3 is 14 residues. CDR3 residues: CASSEWGTGYEQYF. CDR3 sequence (DNA): TGTGCCAGCAGTGAATGGGGGACAGGGTACGAGCAGTACTTC.

The table lists this clone with a count of one. This chain links TRBV7-2 with TRBJ1-5, with D possibly TRBD1 on 6 matching bases. Germline assignment: CDR1 SGHTA and CDR2 FQGNSA. The CDR3 runs 16 residues. Deletions cut 1 base from V and 5 bases from J, with 15 bases between. The CDR3 DNA reads TGTGCCAGCAGCTTAGGGGCAGGGGTACGTTATCAGCCCCAGCATTTT. Its translation: CASSLGAGVRYQPQHF.